These 21 T cell receptor beta chains share one sample of origin, sequenced in a study of blood T cell repertoires in COVID-19. Generated by immunoSEQ multiplex PCR, the TCRdb table keeps only in-frame clones and is missing some. The repertoire has under 200,000 clones, around 85% of them found once; the top ten carry approximately 5.1%. The sample was PBMCs or T cells enriched from blood (not recorded which). These receptors were obtained from a woman in her forties with acute COVID-19.

Here the CDR3 reads CASSMGGQGLNYGYTF. In DNA form, the CDR3 reads TGTGCCAGTAGTATGGGGGGACAGGGGCTTAACTATGGCTACACCTTC. The genes are TRBV19 and TRBJ1-2, with TRBD1 matching over 10 bases. The germline CDR1 and CDR2 sequences are LNHDA and SQIVND (reference sequence). After removal of 3 bases from V and 1 base from J, the junction contained 5 bases not matched to a gene. This CDR3 spans 16 amino acids.

This clone appeared once. V is TRBV25-1 and J is TRBJ2-7, with 7 positions matching TRBD1. Germline values: CDR1 MGHDK, CDR2 SYGVNS. The CDR3 spans 15 residues. V was pared by 5 bases and J by 3 bases, with 10 bases of the junction left unmatched. Written as DNA, the CDR3 is TGTGCCAGCAGTAAAAGGGGACAGATAGTCTACGAGCAGTACTTC. Translated: CASSKRGQIVYEQYF.

The chain combines TRBV11-1 with TRBJ2-3, with 11 bases identical to TRBD2. The CDR3 sequence is 15 residues long. Trimming took 5 bases from V and 6 from J; bases not matched to a gene: 7. The germline V gene encodes CDR1 SGHAT and CDR2 FQDESV (reference sequence). The CDR3 DNA reads as TGTGCCAGCAGCCCACTAGCGGGGGCCTCGGATACGCAGTATTTT. Protein sequence: CASSPLAGASDTQYF.

Worth noting for this clone: The sample carries other DNA sequences with the same CDR3. V and J are TRBV5-4 and TRBJ2-7; D perhaps matches TRBD1 (5 bases). The CDR3 has 14 residues. CDR1 is SGHNT and CDR2 is YYREEE in the germline V gene (reference sequence). V was cut by 0 bases and J by 0 bases, with 7 bases left in between. The DNA of the CDR3 is TGTGCCAGCAGCTTGGCCGACAGCTCCTACGAGCAGTACGTC. Translating it yields CASSLADSSYEQYV.

This chain joins TRBV20-1 and TRBJ2-5, with D possibly being TRBD1 (5 bases). The CDR3 consists of 12 residues. V gave up 3 bases and J gave up 4 bases, with 9 bases separating them. CDR1 and CDR2 from the germline V gene are DFQATT and SNEGSKA (reference sequence). The CDR3 spells CSASSGLETQYF. CDR3 bases: TGCAGTGCTAGTTCAGGGTTAGAGACCCAGTACTTC.

V and J are TRBV30 and TRBJ2-2; D unresolved. Deletions cut 5 bases from V and 1 base from J, with 8 bases between. This CDR3 has 13 amino acids. Germline V CDR1 and CDR2: GTSNPN, SVGIG (reference sequence). The DNA for the CDR3 is TGTGCCTGGCGTGGGCAGAACACCGGGGAGCTGTTTTTT. The encoded protein is CAWRGQNTGELFF.

This clone was observed once. J is TRBJ1-1 and V is TRBV7-6; D is ambiguous. V was clipped by 4 bases and J by 1 base, with 7 bases between them. CDR1 SGHVS and CDR2 FNYEAQ come from the germline V gene. The CDR3 length is 13 residues. The CDR3 nucleotides read TGTGCCAGCAGCTCAGAGGGGAACACTGAAGCTTTCTTT. Amino acid sequence: CASSSEGNTEAFF.

This clone was found once. The chain has TRBV7-8 and TRBJ2-7; TRBD1 might be the D (6 bases). This CDR3 is built from 14 residues. Germline CDR1 and CDR2: SGHVS and FQNEAQ. V lost 1 base to trimming and J lost 1 base, with 8 bases between them. For the CDR3, the DNA is TGTGCCAGCAGCTTAGTGACAGGTTCCTACGAGCAGTACTTC. This encodes CASSLVTGSYEQYF.

The V gene is TRBV15, the J gene TRBJ2-1; TRBD1 agrees at 9 bases. Germline V gene lookup returns CDR1 LNHNV and CDR2 YYDKDF (reference sequence). This CDR3 has 16 amino acids. V lost 0 bases, J lost 4 bases, and 4 bases stayed unmatched. The CDR3 here is CATSRDYGQGYNEQFF. CDR3 nucleotide sequence: TGTGCCACCAGCAGAGATTACGGACAGGGGTACAATGAGCAGTTCTTC.

This chain uses TRBV9 with TRBJ2-1, with 10 bases aligning to TRBD1. The germline V gene has CDR1 SGDLS and CDR2 YYNGEE. The V gene end was trimmed by 0 bases and the J gene end by 7 bases; junction bases not matched to a gene: 4. CDR3 length equals 15 residues. The CDR3 reads CASSVGGTGANEQFF. CDR3 sequence (DNA): TGTGCCAGCAGCGTAGGAGGGACAGGGGCTAATGAGCAGTTCTTC.

The chain's CDR3 is CASSLKGSETQYF. CDR3 coding DNA: TGTGCCAGCAGCTTAAAGGGGTCTGAGACCCAGTACTTC. The chain links TRBV7-9 to TRBJ2-5; D is perhaps TRBD1 (5 bases). The CDR3 totals 13 residues. Germline CDR1 is SEHNR and CDR2 is FQNEAQ (reference sequence). Deletions cut 2 bases from V and 5 bases from J, with 9 bases between.

The CDR3 loop is CAMAEEYNSPLHF. CDR3 sequence (DNA): TGTGCTATGGCAGAAGAATACAATTCACCCCTCCACTTT. V and J are TRBV12-5 and TRBJ1-6; D unresolved. Germline assignment: CDR1 LGHNT and CDR2 FRNRAP. Trimming took 10 bases from V and 7 from J, leaving 14 bases between them. CDR3 length equals 13 residues.

This sequence joins TRBV5-1 and TRBJ2-7; the D gene is possibly TRBD1 (5 bases). The CDR3 has 13 amino acids. V was trimmed by 8 bases and J by 1 base, leaving 13 bases between them. In germline, CDR1 is SGHRS, CDR2 YFSETQ. DNA of the CDR3: TGCGCCAGACCGACAGACCCTTCCTACGAGCAGTACGTC. This codes for CARPTDPSYEQYV.

The rearrangement uses TRBV6-5 and TRBJ2-3; TRBD2 aligns across 7 bases. The CDR3 length is 13 residues. The V and J ends lost 8 bases and 1 base, in that order; junction bases with no gene match: 3. Per the germline V gene, CDR1 is MNHEY and CDR2 is SVGAGI. Here the CDR3 reads CASGGGGTDTQYF. DNA of the CDR3: TGTGCCAGCGGGGGGGGAGGCACAGATACGCAGTATTTT.

V usage is TRBV19 and J usage is TRBJ2-1; 14 nucleotides match TRBD2. From germline, CDR1 is LNHDA and CDR2 SQIVND (reference sequence). The V and J ends lost 3 bases and 7 bases, in that order; junction bases with no gene match: 8. The CDR3 is 17 residues long. DNA of the CDR3: TGTGCCAGTAGTATCGAGGGACTAGCGGGAGATCTTAATGAGCAGTTCTTC. It encodes CASSIEGLAGDLNEQFF.

The rearrangement links TRBV2 to TRBJ2-5; 9 positions match TRBD1. This CDR3 region has 14 residues. CDR1 and CDR2 from the germline V gene are SNHLY and FYNNEI. Trimming cost V 7 bases and J 7 bases; bases outside gene matches: 10. CDR3 nucleotide sequence: TGTGCCAGCACCTCAATACAGGGGGCCGGGACCCAGTACTTC. It specifies CASTSIQGAGTQYF.

The DNA of the CDR3 is TGTGCCACCAGCAGAGATCGCGGTAGCGAGGAATACGAGCAGTACTTC. Translating it yields CATSRDRGSEEYEQYF. V usage is TRBV15 and J usage is TRBJ2-7; maybe TRBD2 (5 bases). The CDR3 has 16 residues. Trimming removed 0 bases at V and 4 bases at J, with 16 bases between. Germline V CDR1 and CDR2: LNHNV, YYDKDF (reference sequence).

The CDR3 is CASSPGTANQETQYF. The DNA for the CDR3 is TGTGCCAGCAGCCCCGGGACAGCGAACCAAGAGACCCAGTACTTC. This chain links TRBV3-1 (or the pseudogene TRBV3-2) with TRBJ2-5; the match to TRBD1 covers 7 bases. The ends lost 4 bases at V and 0 bases at J; junction bases unmatched: 5. Germline CDR1 is LGHDT and CDR2 is YNNKEL (reference sequence). The CDR3 totals 15 residues.

The gene calls are TRBV2 and TRBJ1-5; D perhaps matches TRBD1 (5 bases). The germline gives CDR1 SNHLY, CDR2 FYNNEI. CDR3 length equals 14 residues. V shed 3 bases and J shed 2 bases, with 8 bases lying between them. The CDR3 loop is CASSDRQRNQPQHF. The CDR3 region has the DNA TGTGCCAGCAGTGATCGACAGCGCAATCAGCCCCAGCATTTT.

V gene TRBV30 combines with J gene TRBJ1-2; 10 bases line up with TRBD1. Germline values: CDR1 GTSNPN, CDR2 SVGIG (reference sequence). This CDR3 is built from 16 residues. Germline trimming cut 1 base from V and 4 bases from J; bases unmatched to any gene: 9. CDR3 DNA sequence: TGTGCCTGGAGTGCACCGGACAGGGGGTCATCCTATGGCTACACCTTC. Its translation: CAWSAPDRGSSYGYTF.

V usage is TRBV28 and J usage is TRBJ1-2; 11 positions agree with TRBD1. CDR3 size: 16 residues. Germline-derived CDR1 and CDR2 are MDHEN and SYDVKM. The junction had 10 bases not matched to a gene; V was cut back by 6 bases and J by 4 bases. CDR3 sequence: CASRNGQGANFYGYTF. The CDR3 DNA reads TGTGCCAGCAGGAACGGACAGGGGGCCAATTTCTATGGCTACACCTTC.